Following are 32 T cell receptor beta chains from one sample sequenced in a study of T-cell memory formation after mild COVID-19. MiXCR, applied by TCRdb to the 5' RACE reads, yields one record per CDR3 protein. The sample records approximately 570,000 distinct CDR3 sequences, roughly 18% being singletons. Sequencing input: PBMCs or a T cell subset sorted from them (not recorded which). The origin of the receptors is an adult woman who had mild COVID-19 (a few samples of this study predate the infection). Cell type and time point are not known.

This clonotype was detected a few times. J is TRBJ2-7 and V is TRBV5-6, with TRBD2 identical over 13 bases. The CDR3 runs to 19 residues. V dropped 4 bases and J dropped 0; count of bases not matched to a gene: 13. CDR1 and CDR2 from the germline V gene are SGHDT and YYEEEE. CDR3 sequence: CASSPRSLAGGLSSYEQYF. In DNA, the CDR3 is TGTGCCAGCAGCCCACGATCACTAGCGGGGGGGCTTAGCTCCTACGAGCAGTACTTC. The whole variable domain, filled in from reference TRBV5-6 and TRBJ2-7, reads DAGVTQSPTHLIKTRGQQVTLRCSPKSGHDTVSWYQQALGQGPQFIFQYYEEEERQRGNFPDRFSGHQFPNYSSELNVNALLLGDSALYLCASSPRSLAGGLSSYEQYFGPGTRLTVT.

This clonotype was observed a handful of times. The chain links TRBV7-9 to TRBJ2-4; 11 bases are shared with TRBD1. Germline V gene lookup returns CDR1 SEHNR and CDR2 FQNEAQ (reference sequence). The CDR3 totals 16 residues. Unmatched junction bases numbered 5, after V lost 5 bases and J lost 2 bases. The CDR3, as DNA: TGTGCCAGCAGCACGGGGACAGGGGGTCCCAAAAACATTCAGTACTTC. It yields the protein CASSTGTGGPKNIQYF.

This clonotype appeared a few times. This chain links TRBV12-3 or TRBV12-4 with TRBJ2-2; possibly TRBD1 or TRBD2 for D (5 bases each). The CDR3 totals 15 residues. Trimming cost V 6 bases and J 5 bases, with 16 bases left between them. CDR3 region: CASRRDGPKTGELFF. CDR3 coding DNA: TGTGCCAGCAGACGGGACGGCCCTAAAACCGGGGAGCTGTTTTTT.

This clonotype was recorded at least ten times. The rearrangement uses TRBV20-1 and TRBJ2-7; 7 nucleotides agree with TRBD1. CDR3 length: 16 residues. The V segment lost 3 bases and the J segment 3 bases; nucleotides outside the gene matches: 14. CDR1 and CDR2 from the germline V gene are DFQATT and SNEGSKA (reference sequence). CDR3 protein: CSASLRTGKALYEQYF. The CDR3 coding sequence is TGCAGTGCTAGTCTTCGGACAGGCAAAGCGCTCTACGAGCAGTACTTC.

This sequence joins TRBV7-2 and TRBJ2-5; 9 nucleotides line up with TRBD2. With 4 bases clipped from V and 3 bases from J, the junction kept 21 bases outside the gene matches. Germline-derived CDR1 and CDR2 are SGHTA and FQGNSA. The CDR3 is 20 amino acids. The CDR3 here is CASSSPPMIAGVWEKETQYF. CDR3 in DNA: TGTGCCAGCAGCTCCCCCCCGATGATAGCGGGGGTGTGGGAGAAAGAGACCCAGTACTTC. The full variable domain, rest sourced from reference TRBV7-2 and TRBJ2-5, is GAGVSQSPSNKVTEKGKDVELRCDPISGHTALYWYRQSLGQGLEFLIYFQGNSAPDKSGLPSDRFSAERTGGSVSTLTIQRTQQEDSAVYLCASSSPPMIAGVWEKETQYFGPGTRLLVL.

This chain connects TRBV5-5 to TRBJ1-2; TRBD1 matches 8 bases. Germline loops: CDR1 SGHKS, CDR2 YYEKEE (reference sequence). Trimming at V came to 3 bases and at J to 1 base, leaving 14 bases not matched to a gene. CDR3 length: 18 residues. The CDR3 DNA follows: TGTGCCAGCAGCTCATTTCTCCAGGGGGCCGCCATTAACTATGGCTACACCTTC. Translated, it gives CASSSFLQGAAINYGYTF.

A few counts support this clonotype. The J gene is TRBJ2-5, the V gene TRBV7-9; 12 bases line up with TRBD2. The CDR3 loop spans 18 amino acids. Germline values: CDR1 SEHNR, CDR2 FQNEAQ (reference sequence). Germline trimming cut 5 bases from V and 0 bases from J; bases unmatched to any gene: 10. CDR3 nucleotide sequence: TGTGCCAGCAGCATAAGGACTAGCGGGGATCGGTACCAAGAGACCCAGTACTTC. This translates into CASSIRTSGDRYQETQYF. Complete variable domain (other parts from reference TRBV7-9 and TRBJ2-5): DTGVSQNPRHKITKRGQNVTFRCDPISEHNRLYWYRQTLGQGPEFLTYFQNEAQLEKSRLLSDRFSAERPKGSFSTLEIQRTEQGDSAMYLCASSIRTSGDRYQETQYFGPGTRLLVL.

This chain connects TRBV3-1 to TRBJ1-2; the D is unclear. From germline, CDR1 is LGHDT and CDR2 YNNKEL (reference sequence). There are 17 residues in the CDR3. The V and J ends lost 4 bases and 4 bases respectively, with 22 bases between them. The CDR3 region is CASSPSRIYAGVYGYTF. CDR3 DNA: TGTGCCAGCAGCCCCTCCCGAATCTATGCGGGCGTCTATGGCTACACCTTC.

This clonotype was seen only a few times. The rearrangement uses TRBV4-1 and TRBJ1-2, with D unclear. The CDR3 sequence is 15 residues long. Germline V lookup: CDR1 MGHRA, CDR2 YSYEKL. Between the trimmed V and J ends, which lost 0 bases and 5 bases, there was a span of 13 bases. For the CDR3, the DNA is TGCGCCAGCAGCCAAGATCGTAGCGGTGGGTATGGCTACACCTTC. Protein: CASSQDRSGGYGYTF.

This clonotype showed up just a few times. The chain has TRBV4-1 and TRBJ2-7; unclear D gene. This CDR3 region has 15 residues. The V end lost 3 bases, the J end lost 2 bases, and 14 bases lay between the germline ends. Germline loops: CDR1 MGHRA, CDR2 YSYEKL. CDR3 sequence: CASSHPGPIAYEQYF. CDR3 bases: TGCGCCAGCAGCCATCCTGGACCGATTGCCTACGAGCAGTACTTC.

There are a few counts of this clonotype. The V call is TRBV7-9, the J call TRBJ2-7; D possibly corresponds to TRBD2 (7 bases). CDR3 length: 18 amino acids. V was trimmed by 5 bases and J by 0 bases, leaving 23 bases between them. Germline V gene lookup returns CDR1 SEHNR and CDR2 FQNEAQ (reference sequence). CDR3 region: CASSPDRGARGSSYEQYF. For the CDR3, the DNA is TGTGCCAGCAGCCCAGATCGGGGGGCCCGCGGAAGCTCCTACGAGCAGTACTTC.

This clonotype turned up a few times. The V and J genes are TRBV11-2 and TRBJ2-1, with a possible D match to TRBD2 (6 bases). V lost 5 bases and J lost 6, with 14 bases in between. CDR1 is SGHAT, CDR2 FQNNGV, per germline. The CDR3 length is 14 residues. This CDR3 is CASSVRLEANEQFF. As DNA, the CDR3 is TGTGCCAGCAGCGTCCGACTAGAGGCCAATGAGCAGTTCTTC.

This chain joins TRBV4-1 and TRBJ2-5, with 7 positions matching TRBD2. The V and J ends lost 4 bases and 3 bases, in that order; junction bases with no gene match: 8. The CDR3 extends over 15 amino acids. Germline CDR1 and CDR2: MGHRA and YSYEKL. In nucleotides, the CDR3 is TGCGCCAGCAGCCTGGAAGGGACTAAAGAAGAGACCCAGTACTTC. It is translated as CASSLEGTKEETQYF.

This rearrangement joins TRBV12-3 or TRBV12-4 to TRBJ1-5, with a tentative D call TRBD1 (6 bases). The V end lost 6 bases, the J end lost 4 bases, and 19 bases lay between the germline ends. This CDR3 has 16 residues. CDR3 sequence: CASSRKGGVENQPQHF. CDR3 in DNA: TGTGCCAGCAGCCGAAAGGGGGGGGTGGAAAATCAGCCCCAGCATTTT.

V gene TRBV6-6 combines with J gene TRBJ2-4; no firm D call. Germline V gene sequence: CDR1 MNHNY, CDR2 SVGAGI (reference sequence). V dropped 0 bases and J dropped 8 bases, with 2 bases sitting between them. CDR3 length: 11 residues. Here the CDR3 reads CASSYSDIQYF. The DNA for the CDR3 is TGTGCCAGCAGTTACTCGGACATTCAGTACTTC.

This clonotype appeared a few times. V gene TRBV5-1 combines with J gene TRBJ2-1; 13 bases are a match to TRBD2. Germline assignment: CDR1 SGHRS and CDR2 YFSETQ. The CDR3 totals 19 residues. V was pared by 5 bases and J by 0 bases, with 11 bases of the junction left unmatched. The CDR3 bases are TGCGCCAGCAGACCCCAGACTAGCGGGGGGCGACGCTCCTACAATGAGCAGTTCTTC. This gives the protein CASRPQTSGGRRSYNEQFF.

This clonotype turned up a few times. Here the CDR3 DNA reads TGTGCCAGCAGCCCAACAGGGGGTGTCTATGGCTACACCTTC. This gives the protein CASSPTGGVYGYTF. The chain employs TRBV9 and TRBJ1-2, with 8 bases aligning to TRBD1. Germline values: CDR1 SGDLS, CDR2 YYNGEE. The CDR3 totals 14 residues. The junction had 6 bases not matched to a gene; V was cut back by 4 bases and J by 4 bases.

V gene TRBV7-2 combines with J gene TRBJ1-5, with TRBD1 matching over 9 bases. The trim removed 5 bases at V and 4 bases at J, leaving 9 bases unmatched. The CDR3 has 16 residues. Germline CDR1 and CDR2: SGHTA and FQGNSA. The CDR3 nucleotides are TGTGCCAGCAGCCCGATACCCGGGACAGGGAATCAGCCCCAGCATTTT. Its protein product is CASSPIPGTGNQPQHF.

This clonotype was counted between two and nine times. The J gene is TRBJ1-2, the V gene TRBV24-1; 8 bases agree with TRBD1. V lost 9 bases to trimming and J lost 4 bases; unmatched junction nucleotides: 3. From germline, CDR1 is KGHDR and CDR2 SFDVKD. The CDR3 totals 12 residues. In nucleotides, the CDR3 is TGTGCCACCCAGGGACAGGCCTATGGCTACACCTTC. Protein product: CATQGQAYGYTF.

This clonotype was found many times. The chain has TRBV12-3 or TRBV12-4 and TRBJ2-1; D gene uncertain. V dropped 3 bases and J dropped 6 bases, with 9 bases sitting between them. The CDR3 runs 13 residues. The CDR3 protein is CASSLETPNEQFF. The CDR3 DNA sequence: TGTGCCAGCAGTTTGGAGACTCCCAATGAGCAGTTCTTC.

The chain uses TRBV6-2 or TRBV6-3 and TRBJ1-1; 10 bases map to TRBD1. CDR1 is MNHEY and CDR2 is SVGEGT in the germline V gene. The CDR3 extends over 16 amino acids. J gave up 3 bases and V 7 bases, and 11 bases lay outside the gene matches. The CDR3: CASTRLDRGRDTEAFF. CDR3 in DNA: TGTGCCAGCACTCGCCTCGACAGGGGGCGGGACACTGAAGCTTTCTTT.

The rearrangement links TRBV7-3 to TRBJ1-1; no reliable D call. The ends were cut back, 1 base at V and 0 bases at J, with 9 bases in the middle. CDR1 is SGHTA, CDR2 FQGTGA, per germline. The CDR3 has 15 amino acids. In DNA form, the CDR3 reads TGTGCCAGCAGCTTAAAAACCACCTTGAACACTGAAGCTTTCTTT. As protein: CASSLKTTLNTEAFF.

This clonotype has only a few counts. The chain is built from TRBV12-3 or TRBV12-4 and TRBJ2-1; no clear D. Trimming shortened V by 3 bases and J by 8 bases, and 14 bases separated the two germline ends. CDR3 length equals 14 residues. CDR3 protein: CASSFGGSHDEQFF. CDR3 sequence (DNA): TGTGCCAGCAGTTTCGGTGGCTCCCACGATGAGCAGTTCTTC.

This clonotype was seen at least ten times. The chain uses TRBV10-2 and TRBJ2-1; 8 nucleotides line up with TRBD2. V dropped 2 bases and J dropped 4; count of bases not matched to a gene: 7. The CDR3 totals 16 residues. Per the germline V gene, CDR1 is WSHSY and CDR2 is SAAADI. The DNA of the CDR3 is TGCGCCAGCAGTGAGGCGGGGCGGGGGGCTTACAATGAGCAGTTCTTC. Amino acids: CASSEAGRGAYNEQFF.

This chain links TRBV27 with TRBJ1-5, with TRBD1 matching 7 bases. Looked up from germline, CDR1 is MNHEY and CDR2 is SMNVEV (reference sequence). CDR3 size: 16 residues. V lost 7 bases and J lost 0; bases outside the gene matches: 9. The CDR3 nucleotides are TGTGCCAGCACTCCCCTGGGACAGCATAGCAATCAGCCCCAGCATTTT. This encodes CASTPLGQHSNQPQHF.

On this clonotype: A much more abundant neighbour one base away suggests this may be a read error. V is TRBV10-3 and J is TRBJ2-1; 7 bases agree with TRBD2. V was clipped by 6 bases and J by 10 bases; unmatched bases: 3. This CDR3 has 11 residues. Germline loops: CDR1 ENHRY, CDR2 SYGVKD. The CDR3 reads CAIRRAGEQFF. CDR3 DNA: TGTGCCATCAGACGAGCGGGAGAGCAGTTCTTC.

This clonotype was detected many times. This CDR3 reads CASSLSLYNEQFF. CDR3 bases: TGTGCCAGCAGCTTGAGTCTTTACAATGAGCAGTTCTTC. The rearrangement joins TRBV5-6 to TRBJ2-1; D unclear. Germline V gene data show CDR1 as SGHDT and CDR2 as YYEEEE. The CDR3 has 13 residues. The V end lost 1 base, the J end lost 4 bases, and 6 bases lay between the germline ends.

In its sample, this clonotype was seen a few times. J is TRBJ2-7 and V is TRBV11-2; either TRBD1 or TRBD2 may fit D (5 bases each). Trimming stripped 0 bases from V and 4 bases from J, with 10 bases between. Germline V gene lookup returns CDR1 SGHAT and CDR2 FQNNGV. There are 14 residues in the CDR3. The CDR3: CASSLELRGYEQYF. Here the CDR3 DNA reads TGTGCCAGCAGCTTAGAACTGAGGGGATACGAGCAGTACTTC.

This clonotype has more than one count but fewer than ten. This chain connects TRBV14 to TRBJ2-1; 10 bases match TRBD2. This CDR3 comprises 14 residues. The germline gives CDR1 SGHDN, CDR2 FVKESK. Germline trimming cut 4 bases from V and 8 bases from J; bases unmatched to any gene: 5. The CDR3 region is CASSRRLAGDEQFF. DNA of the CDR3: TGTGCCAGCAGCCGCCGCCTAGCGGGAGATGAGCAGTTCTTC.

This rearrangement joins TRBV5-1 to TRBJ2-5, with D uncertain. Trimming shortened V by 0 bases and J by 2 bases, and 8 bases separated the two germline ends. CDR3 length equals 14 residues. In germline, CDR1 is SGHRS, CDR2 YFSETQ. CDR3 sequence: CASSLDGIQETQYF. The CDR3 DNA follows: TGCGCCAGCAGCTTGGATGGAATTCAAGAGACCCAGTACTTC. Together with reference TRBV5-1 and TRBJ2-5, the CDR3 gives the full variable domain: KAGVTQTPRYLIKTRGQQVTLSCSPISGHRSVSWYQQTPGQGLQFLFEYFSETQRNKGNFPGRFSGRQFSNSRSEMNVSTLELGDSALYLCASSLDGIQETQYFGPGTRLLVL.

The V call is TRBV5-5, the J call TRBJ2-7; D may match TRBD1 or TRBD2 (5 bases each). The germline CDR1 and CDR2 sequences are SGHKS and YYEKEE (reference sequence). V was cut by 0 bases and J by 3 bases, with 10 bases left in between. The CDR3 totals 14 residues. The CDR3 region has the DNA TGTGCCAGCAGCTTGGGGGGGAACGTCTACGAGCAGTACTTC. Translating gives CASSLGGNVYEQYF.

The chain employs TRBV29-1 and TRBJ2-7, with 7 positions matching TRBD2. The CDR3 totals 14 residues. After removal of 4 bases from V and 6 bases from J, the junction contained 12 bases not matched to a gene. Germline CDR1 reads SQVTM; CDR2 reads ANQGSEA. The CDR3 is CSVGGGSTRGEQYF. CDR3 bases: TGCAGCGTTGGGGGCGGGAGTACCCGGGGCGAGCAGTACTTC.